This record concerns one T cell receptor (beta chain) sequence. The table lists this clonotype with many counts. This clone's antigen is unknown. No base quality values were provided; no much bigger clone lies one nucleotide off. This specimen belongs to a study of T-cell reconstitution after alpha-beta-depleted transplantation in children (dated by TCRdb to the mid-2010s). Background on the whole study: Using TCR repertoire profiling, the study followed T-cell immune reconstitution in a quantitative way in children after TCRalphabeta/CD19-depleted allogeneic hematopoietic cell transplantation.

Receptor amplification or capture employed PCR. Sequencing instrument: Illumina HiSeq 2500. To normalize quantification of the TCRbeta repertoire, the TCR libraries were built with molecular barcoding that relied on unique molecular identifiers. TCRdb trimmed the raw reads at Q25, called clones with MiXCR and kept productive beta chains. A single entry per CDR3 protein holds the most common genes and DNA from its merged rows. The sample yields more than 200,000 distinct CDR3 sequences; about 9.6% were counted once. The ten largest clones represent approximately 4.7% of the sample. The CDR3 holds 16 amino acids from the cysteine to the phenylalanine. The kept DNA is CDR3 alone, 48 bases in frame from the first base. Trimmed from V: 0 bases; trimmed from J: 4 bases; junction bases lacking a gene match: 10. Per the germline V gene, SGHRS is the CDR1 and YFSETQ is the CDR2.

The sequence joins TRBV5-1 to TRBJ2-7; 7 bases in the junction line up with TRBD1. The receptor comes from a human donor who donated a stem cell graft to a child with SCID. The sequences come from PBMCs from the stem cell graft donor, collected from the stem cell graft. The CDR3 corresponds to CASSLATGENEYEQYF. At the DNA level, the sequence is TGCGCCAGCAGCTTGGCCACAGGGGAAAATGAGTACGAGCAGTACTTC.